These 28 T cell receptor beta chains came from one sample sequenced in a study of beta chain features in type 1 diabetes. What was sequenced were expressed TCRB transcripts, since all of the isolated RNA had been reverse transcribed. Method: immunoSEQ multiplex PCR; TCRdb's copy keeps in-frame clones and lacks some. Of hundreds of thousands of clones listed, roughly 9.6% were seen once; the top ten hold less than 0.035%. The sample comprised naive CD4+ T cells from blood. These receptors were taken from a woman between 18 and 30 years old in good health.

This clone was seen more than once but under ten times. The CDR3 reads CAWSLSGYYGYTF. The CDR3 nucleotides are TGTGCCTGGAGTCTCTCGGGTTACTATGGCTACACCTTC. The chain joins TRBV30 to TRBJ1-2; D not certain. Deletions cut 2 bases from V and 3 bases from J, with 10 bases between. The germline V gene encodes CDR1 GTSNPN and CDR2 SVGIG (reference sequence). This CDR3 region has 13 residues.

This chain uses TRBV9 with TRBJ1-2; no clear D gene. Looked up from germline, CDR1 is SGDLS and CDR2 is YYNGEE. Between the trimmed V and J ends, which lost 6 bases and 4 bases, there was a span of 22 bases. The CDR3 is 16 residues long. The chain's CDR3 is CASTFGEGPDPYGYTF. DNA for the CDR3: TGTGCCAGCACCTTCGGGGAAGGACCAGACCCCTATGGCTACACCTTC.

The CDR3 DNA reads TGTGCCATCAGTGAACCGGGACAGGGCTGGCAAGAGACCCAGTACTTC. Translated, it gives CAISEPGQGWQETQYF. The rearrangement uses TRBV10-3 and TRBJ2-5; 9 bases align to TRBD1. V shed 3 bases and J 2 bases; nucleotides not matched to a gene: 7. The CDR3 runs 16 residues. Germline V gene sequence: CDR1 ENHRY, CDR2 SYGVKD.

The chain combines TRBV30 with TRBJ1-5; TRBD1 aligns across 10 bases. The J segment lost 3 bases and the V segment lost 2 bases, leaving 7 bases of the junction unmatched. The CDR3 runs 16 residues. CDR1 is GTSNPN, CDR2 SVGIG, per germline (reference sequence). CDR3 bases: TGTGCCTGGAGTTTGGGACAGGGGCCAATCAATCAGCCCCAGCATTTT. Its translation: CAWSLGQGPINQPQHF.

V and J are TRBV7-9 and TRBJ1-1, with D perhaps matching TRBD1 (6 bases). Trimming took off 1 base at V and 7 bases at J, with 13 bases between the two ends. The CDR3 runs 14 residues. Germline V gives CDR1 SEHNR, CDR2 FQNEAQ (reference sequence). The CDR3 coding sequence is TGTGCCAGCAGCTTAGAGTTACAGGGTTTTGAAGCTTTCTTT. Its protein is CASSLELQGFEAFF.

This clone has a handful of counts. An end of the junction does not agree with germline; a read error may underlie this. The rearrangement joins TRBV18 to TRBJ2-7, with D unresolved. The V gene's germline CDR1 is KGHSH and CDR2 LQKENI. The CDR3 has 14 residues. The CDR3 loop is CASSSPAAPYEQYF. CDR3 DNA sequence: TGTGCCAGCTCATCACCGGCGGCTCCATACGAGCAGTACTTC.

In its sample, this clone was seen once. V is TRBV7-6 and J is TRBJ2-3; 9 positions agree with TRBD2. Germline values: CDR1 SGHVS, CDR2 FNYEAQ. The CDR3 consists of 16 residues. After removal of 1 base from V and 3 bases from J, the junction contained 5 bases not matched to a gene. CDR3 DNA sequence: TGTGCCAGCAGCTTAGGTCCAGCGGGAGGAACAGATACGCAGTATTTT. Its translation: CASSLGPAGGTDTQYF.

There are a few counts of this clone. The chain joins TRBV6-1 to TRBJ1-5, with D perhaps matching TRBD1 (5 bases). This CDR3 has 15 residues. Germline CDR1 MNHNS, CDR2 SASEGT. V was pared by 7 bases and J by 1 base, with 14 bases between. The CDR3 here is CASKVGPESNQPQHF. The CDR3 DNA reads TGTGCCAGCAAAGTGGGGCCGGAAAGCAATCAGCCCCAGCATTTT.

The CDR3 region is CASSLAALAGLTYEQYF. The DNA for the CDR3 is TGTGCCAGCAGCTTAGCCGCTCTAGCGGGCCTAACCTACGAGCAGTACTTC. The rearrangement uses TRBV7-9 and TRBJ2-7; 8 positions match TRBD2. Per the germline V gene, CDR1 is SEHNR and CDR2 is FQNEAQ (reference sequence). J lost 2 bases, V lost 0 bases, and 9 bases had no gene match. The CDR3 contains 17 residues.

This clone was seen a handful of times. J is TRBJ2-5 and V is TRBV6-1; 7 bases are shared with TRBD1. There are 14 residues in the CDR3. CDR1 and CDR2 from the germline V gene are MNHNS and SASEGT. Trimming removed 5 bases from V and 2 bases from J; junction bases left unmatched: 5. As DNA, the CDR3 is TGTGCCAGCAGTCAAGACAGGGTACAAGAGACCCAGTACTTC. Translating gives CASSQDRVQETQYF.

Only a few counts were recorded for this clone. The chain has TRBV7-9 and TRBJ2-7, with TRBD2 as a possible D gene (6 bases). V was trimmed by 4 bases and J by 6 bases, leaving 13 bases between them. This CDR3 contains 13 residues. Germline V CDR1 and CDR2: SEHNR, FQNEAQ (reference sequence). The CDR3 is CASSSTFGGEQYF. The CDR3 DNA reads TGTGCCAGCAGCTCGACGTTCGGGGGCGAGCAGTACTTC.

This clone has more than one count but fewer than ten. The V and J genes are TRBV5-1 and TRBJ2-6; TRBD2 matches at 10 bases. The CDR3 loop spans 18 amino acids. CDR1 SGHRS and CDR2 YFSETQ come from the germline V gene. V shed 2 bases, J shed 0 bases, and the junction held 5 bases outside the gene matches. The CDR3 sequence is CASSFGASGSSGANVLTF. The CDR3 coding sequence is TGCGCCAGCAGCTTTGGGGCTAGCGGGAGCTCTGGGGCCAACGTCCTGACTTTC.

This clone was seen only a few times. The J gene is TRBJ2-5, the V gene TRBV5-1, with 10 bases that match TRBD2. The V gene's germline CDR1 is SGHRS and CDR2 YFSETQ. CDR3 length: 18 amino acids. With V trimmed by 1 base and J by 5 bases, 14 bases remained unmatched. The CDR3 loop reads CASSLNPLTSGVVETQYF. Here the CDR3 DNA reads TGCGCCAGCAGCTTGAACCCTCTAACTAGCGGGGTGGTGGAGACCCAGTACTTC.

Only a few counts were recorded for this clone. V and J are TRBV5-1 and TRBJ2-3, with TRBD1 matching over 7 bases. Germline loops: CDR1 SGHRS, CDR2 YFSETQ. V gave up 2 bases and J gave up 2 bases; unmatched junction bases: 2. There are 14 residues in the CDR3. CDR3 bases: TGCGCCAGCAGCTTCGGACAGGACACAGATACGCAGTATTTT. It translates to CASSFGQDTDTQYF. The full variable domain, in which reference TRBV5-1 and TRBJ2-3 provide the parts outside the CDR3, is KAGVTQTPRYLIKTRGQQVTLSCSPISGHRSVSWYQQTPGQGLQFLFEYFSETQRNKGNFPGRFSGRQFSNSRSEMNVSTLELGDSALYLCASSFGQDTDTQYFGPGTRLTVL.

The rearrangement links TRBV30 to TRBJ1-3; 7 bases align to TRBD1. V lost 2 bases, J lost 7 bases, and 14 bases stayed unmatched. CDR3 length: 16 amino acids. Germline CDR1 reads GTSNPN; CDR2 reads SVGIG (reference sequence). The CDR3 is CAWSLRTGPRRNTIYF. The CDR3 DNA is TGTGCCTGGAGTCTGCGGACAGGACCCCGTCGGAACACCATATATTTT.

V usage is TRBV5-1 and J usage is TRBJ1-2, with 7 bases fitting TRBD1. This CDR3 is 13 amino acids long. V gave up 3 bases and J gave up 6 bases; unmatched junction bases: 5. Germline V gene data show CDR1 as SGHRS and CDR2 as YFSETQ. The CDR3 DNA reads as TGCGCCAGCAGCTCGACAGGGTTTGATGGCTACACCTTC. This sequence encodes CASSSTGFDGYTF. The full variable domain, with the rest looked up from reference TRBV5-1 and TRBJ1-2, is KAGVTQTPRYLIKTRGQQVTLSCSPISGHRSVSWYQQTPGQGLQFLFEYFSETQRNKGNFPGRFSGRQFSNSRSEMNVSTLELGDSALYLCASSSTGFDGYTFGSGTRLTVV.

This clone was detected a few times. V gene TRBV2 combines with J gene TRBJ2-3; TRBD2 might be the D (5 bases). This CDR3 is 12 amino acids long. Germline CDR1 SNHLY, CDR2 FYNNEI. V shed 4 bases and J shed 4 bases, with 6 bases lying between them. In DNA form, the CDR3 reads TGTGCCAGCAGTGGGAGGTCAGATACGCAGTATTTT. Translated, it gives CASSGRSDTQYF.

The chain has TRBV30 and TRBJ2-1; tentative D call: TRBD1 (7 bases). V dropped 5 bases and J dropped 0 bases, with 11 bases sitting between them. The CDR3 loop spans 14 amino acids. Germline V lookup: CDR1 GTSNPN, CDR2 SVGIG (reference sequence). CDR3 protein: CAWCRGVSYNEQFF. CDR3 nucleotide sequence: TGTGCCTGGTGCAGGGGGGTCTCCTACAATGAGCAGTTCTTC.

This clone has at least ten counts. The rearrangement links TRBV30 to TRBJ2-1; no clear D gene. Germline V gives CDR1 GTSNPN, CDR2 SVGIG (reference sequence). CDR3 size: 11 residues. Trimming took 1 base from V and 8 from J, leaving 6 bases between them. For the CDR3, the DNA is TGTGCCTGGAGTGCAACTTATGAGCAGTTCTTC. Residues: CAWSATYEQFF.

In its sample, this clone was seen a few times. The rearrangement joins TRBV6-1 to TRBJ2-6; 8 nucleotides line up with TRBD1. This CDR3 has 15 residues. Germline V CDR1 and CDR2: MNHNS, SASEGT. After removal of 5 bases from V and 0 bases from J, the junction contained 0 bases not matched to a gene. CDR3 amino acids: CASSTGGSGANVLTF. In nucleotides, the CDR3 is TGTGCCAGCAGTACAGGGGGCTCTGGGGCCAACGTCCTGACTTTC.

This clone has just a few counts. The chain has TRBV5-1 and TRBJ2-6; 8 bases fit TRBD1. The germline V gene has CDR1 SGHRS and CDR2 YFSETQ. There are 18 residues in the CDR3. Trimming cost V 4 bases and J 0 bases; bases outside gene matches: 9. The CDR3 is CASSLPGGTNSGANVLTF. As DNA, the CDR3 is TGCGCCAGCAGCCTACCAGGGGGCACCAACTCTGGGGCCAACGTCCTGACTTTC.

This clone has more than one count but fewer than ten. This chain connects TRBV19 to TRBJ2-7, with a tentative D call TRBD1 (6 bases). The CDR3 totals 14 residues. Trimming took 3 bases from V and 0 from J, leaving 9 bases between them. Germline CDR1 reads LNHDA; CDR2 reads SQIVND (reference sequence). The CDR3 DNA is TGTGCCAGTAGTATCCAGGGGCCCTCCTACGAGCAGTACTTC. It specifies CASSIQGPSYEQYF.

Only a few counts were recorded for this clone. V usage is TRBV11-2 and J usage is TRBJ2-1; TRBD2 matches 9 bases. The CDR3 is made up of 15 amino acids. Germline CDR1 and CDR2: SGHAT and FQNNGV. The V and J ends lost 3 bases and 3 bases, in that order; junction bases with no gene match: 3. The CDR3 sequence is CASSFLAGYYNEQFF. The CDR3 bases are TGTGCCAGCAGCTTCCTAGCGGGGTACTACAATGAGCAGTTCTTC.

This clone was seen only a few times. The same CDR3 is also encoded by other DNA sequences in this sample. This chain uses TRBV7-2 with TRBJ1-1, with D perhaps matching TRBD1 (5 bases). This CDR3 spans 13 amino acids. V lost 2 bases and J 1 base, leaving 5 bases between the germline ends. Per the germline V gene, CDR1 is SGHTA and CDR2 is FQGNSA. CDR3 nucleotides: TGTGCCAGCAGCTTACAGGGGAACACTGAAGCTTTCTTT. Residues: CASSLQGNTEAFF. The full variable domain, rest sourced from reference TRBV7-2 and TRBJ1-1, is GAGVSQSPSNKVTEKGKDVELRCDPISGHTALYWYRQSLGQGLEFLIYFQGNSAPDKSGLPSDRFSAERTGGSVSTLTIQRTQQEDSAVYLCASSLQGNTEAFFGQGTRLTVV.

This clone was detected only a few times. The rearrangement links TRBV27 to TRBJ2-7, with 8 bases identical to TRBD2. The CDR3 loop spans 19 amino acids. V was pared by 3 bases and J by 10 bases, with 26 bases of the junction left unmatched. The germline CDR1 and CDR2 sequences are MNHEY and SMNVEV (reference sequence). The CDR3 spells CASSFRSGGNGLNSRDQYF. CDR3 DNA: TGTGCCAGCAGTTTCCGATCGGGGGGGAACGGATTAAACAGTAGGGACCAGTACTTC.

This clone was counted between two and nine times. The chain joins TRBV7-6 to TRBJ2-1, with TRBD2 matching 14 bases. Germline CDR1 SGHVS, CDR2 FNYEAQ. The CDR3 is made up of 16 amino acids. V lost 1 base and J lost 8; bases outside the gene matches: 4. The DNA of the CDR3 is TGTGCCAGCAGCTTAGTAGGGACTAGCGGGAGTGATGAGCAGTTCTTC. As protein: CASSLVGTSGSDEQFF.

The rearrangement joins TRBV29-1 to TRBJ1-2, with D perhaps TRBD1 (6 bases). Trimming took off 4 bases at V and 2 bases at J, with 11 bases between the two ends. Germline CDR1 is SQVTM and CDR2 is ANQGSEA. This CDR3 contains 13 residues. In nucleotides, the CDR3 is TGCAGCGTTGGTGGGGGGGCCAACTATGGCTACACCTTC. Translation gives CSVGGGANYGYTF.

This clone occurred a few times. The chain employs TRBV30 and TRBJ1-1; D ambiguous. The length of the CDR3 is 12 residues. Trimming removed 5 bases from V and 1 base from J, with 8 bases in between. CDR1 GTSNPN and CDR2 SVGIG come from the germline V gene (reference sequence). CDR3 residues: CAWGRGNTEAFF. CDR3 in DNA: TGTGCCTGGGGGCGGGGGAACACTGAAGCTTTCTTT.